This T cell receptor beta chain was identified in a study of PD-1 blockade in classical Hodgkin lymphoma. Germline V CDR1 and CDR2: MNHEY, SVGAGI. This CDR3 is 15 amino acids long. The V segment lost 2 bases and the J segment 2 bases; nucleotides outside the gene matches: 5. Each of the patients experienced relapse following autologous stem cell transplantation, and their brentuximab vedotin exposure differed. Produced via immunoSEQ multiplex PCR; TCRdb's table is partial and in-frame only. The sample lists about 76,000 clones, roughly 90% seen once, with roughly a fifth in the top ten. As regards this clone: Its antigen is still unknown.

Notes on the study in general: Whatever underlies the repertoire differences (possibly disease activity or prior therapy) remains undefined.

The TCR originated in a human donor with classical Hodgkin lymphoma. This chain joins TRBV6-5 and TRBJ2-5; 7 nucleotides align to TRBD1. Sequenced material: peripheral blood mononuclear cells (PBMCs), taken at baseline. CDR3 DNA sequence: TGTGCCAGCAGTTACCGGGACAGCCCACAAGAGACCCAGTACTTC. Its translation: CASSYRDSPQETQYF.